The 7 T cell receptor beta chains below were found in one sample sequenced in a study of blood T cell repertoires in COVID-19. The protocol was immunoSEQ multiplex PCR, while the TCRdb copy is restricted to in-frame clones and leaves out a portion. Of about 71,000 clones in the sample, about four fifths are singletons; the top ten hold roughly 13%. Sequences were obtained from peripheral blood. The source of these receptors is a woman older than 75 with acute or convalescent COVID-19.

This clone was counted once. The rearrangement uses TRBV28 and TRBJ1-4; 7 positions match TRBD1. V shed 7 bases and J 0 bases; nucleotides not matched to a gene: 14. Germline V gene data show CDR1 as MDHEN and CDR2 as SYDVKM. The CDR3 runs 18 residues. The CDR3 here is CASTFLITTGATNEKLFF. CDR3 coding DNA: TGTGCCAGCACCTTTTTGATTACCACAGGGGCAACTAATGAAAAACTGTTTTTT.

The chain recombines TRBV18 with TRBJ2-3, with TRBD2 identical over 10 bases. Per germline, CDR1 KGHSH and CDR2 LQKENI. V shed 3 bases, J shed 6 bases, and the junction held 9 bases outside the gene matches. The CDR3 is 16 residues long. DNA for the CDR3: TGTGCCAGCTCACCGCGGACTAGCGGCGGAGCTGATACGCAGTATTTT. It translates to CASSPRTSGGADTQYF.

The chain combines TRBV7-9 with TRBJ2-7; TRBD1 aligns across 10 bases. This CDR3 is 19 amino acids long. Unmatched junction bases numbered 21, after V lost 5 bases and J lost 5 bases. The germline gives CDR1 SEHNR, CDR2 FQNEAQ (reference sequence). For the CDR3, the DNA is TGTGCCAGCAGCCCCATCGTACCCAGACCGGGACAGGGGATCCACGAGCAGTACTTC. The encoded protein is CASSPIVPRPGQGIHEQYF.

The chain has TRBV7-9 and TRBJ2-2; 9 bases agree with TRBD2. Germline loops: CDR1 SEHNR, CDR2 FQNEAQ (reference sequence). Unmatched junction bases numbered 16, after V lost 4 bases and J lost 4 bases. CDR3 length: 19 amino acids. The CDR3 here is CASSSYRTSVKRGTGELFF. CDR3 nucleotides: TGTGCCAGCAGCTCATACCGGACTAGCGTCAAAAGGGGCACCGGGGAGCTGTTTTTT.

The J gene is TRBJ2-2, the V gene TRBV7-6, with TRBD1 identical over 9 bases. The CDR3 is 16 amino acids. Germline V lookup: CDR1 SGHVS, CDR2 FNYEAQ. Trimming took 4 bases from V and 3 from J; bases not matched to a gene: 6. The CDR3: CASSYYRGRDTGELFF. CDR3 DNA sequence: TGTGCCAGCAGCTACTACAGGGGGCGAGACACCGGGGAGCTGTTTTTT.

The gene calls are TRBV6-5 and TRBJ1-1, with 7 bases aligning to TRBD1. Germline CDR1 reads MNHEY; CDR2 reads SVGAGI. The ends lost 6 bases at V and 0 bases at J; junction bases unmatched: 4. This CDR3 spans 14 amino acids. The CDR3: CASRTGRMNTEAFF. The CDR3 DNA follows: TGTGCCAGCAGGACAGGGAGAATGAACACTGAAGCTTTCTTT.

V and J are TRBV13 and TRBJ2-7, with 9 bases fitting TRBD2. This CDR3 spans 17 amino acids. From germline, CDR1 is PRHDT and CDR2 FYEKMQ (reference sequence). Germline trimming cut 0 bases from V and 2 bases from J; bases unmatched to any gene: 8. In DNA form, the CDR3 reads TGTGCCAGCAGCTTAGGCCACAGGCGGGAGGGAACCTACGAGCAGTACTTC. This gives the protein CASSLGHRREGTYEQYF. Variable domain in full (rest from reference TRBV13 and TRBJ2-7): AAGVIQSPRHLIKEKRETATLKCYPIPRHDTVYWYQQGPGQDPQFLISFYEKMQSDKGSIPDRFSAQQFSDYHSELNMSSLELGDSALYFCASSLGHRREGTYEQYFGPGTRLTVT.